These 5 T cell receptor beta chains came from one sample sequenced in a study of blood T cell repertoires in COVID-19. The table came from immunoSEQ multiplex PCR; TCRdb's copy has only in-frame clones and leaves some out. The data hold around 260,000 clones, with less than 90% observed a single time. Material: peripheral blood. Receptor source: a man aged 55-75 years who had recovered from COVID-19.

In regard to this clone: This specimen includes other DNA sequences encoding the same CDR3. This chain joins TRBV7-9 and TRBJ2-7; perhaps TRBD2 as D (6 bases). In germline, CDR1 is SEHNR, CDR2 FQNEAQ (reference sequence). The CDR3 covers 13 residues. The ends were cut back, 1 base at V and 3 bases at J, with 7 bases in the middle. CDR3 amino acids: CASSLVGGYEQYF. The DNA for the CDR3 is TGTGCCAGCAGCTTAGTCGGGGGCTACGAGCAGTACTTC.

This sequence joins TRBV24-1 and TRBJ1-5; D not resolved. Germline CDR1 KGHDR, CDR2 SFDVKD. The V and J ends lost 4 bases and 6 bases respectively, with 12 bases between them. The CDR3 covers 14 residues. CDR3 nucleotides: TGTGCCACCAGTGACCCTGGCACGGGTCAGCCCCAGCATTTT. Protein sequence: CATSDPGTGQPQHF.

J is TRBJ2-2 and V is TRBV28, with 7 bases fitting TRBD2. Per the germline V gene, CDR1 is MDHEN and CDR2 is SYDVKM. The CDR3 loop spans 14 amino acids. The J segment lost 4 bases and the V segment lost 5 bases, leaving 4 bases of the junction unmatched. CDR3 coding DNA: TGTGCCAGCAGTCGGGGGGTCAGCACCGGGGAGCTGTTTTTT. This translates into CASSRGVSTGELFF.

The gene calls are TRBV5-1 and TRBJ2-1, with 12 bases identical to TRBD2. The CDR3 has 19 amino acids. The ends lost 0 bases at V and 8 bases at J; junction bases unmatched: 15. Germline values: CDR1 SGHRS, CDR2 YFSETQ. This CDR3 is CASSLGLAGAVSGGDEQFF. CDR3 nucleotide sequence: TGCGCCAGCAGCTTGGGACTAGCGGGAGCAGTTTCGGGGGGAGATGAGCAGTTCTTC.

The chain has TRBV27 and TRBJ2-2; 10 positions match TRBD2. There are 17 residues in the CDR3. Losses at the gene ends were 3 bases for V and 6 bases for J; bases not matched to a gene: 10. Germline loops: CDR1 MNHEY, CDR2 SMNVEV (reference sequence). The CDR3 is CASSFSPSGGNAGELFF. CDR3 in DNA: TGTGCCAGCAGTTTTTCCCCTAGCGGGGGAAATGCCGGGGAGCTGTTTTTT.